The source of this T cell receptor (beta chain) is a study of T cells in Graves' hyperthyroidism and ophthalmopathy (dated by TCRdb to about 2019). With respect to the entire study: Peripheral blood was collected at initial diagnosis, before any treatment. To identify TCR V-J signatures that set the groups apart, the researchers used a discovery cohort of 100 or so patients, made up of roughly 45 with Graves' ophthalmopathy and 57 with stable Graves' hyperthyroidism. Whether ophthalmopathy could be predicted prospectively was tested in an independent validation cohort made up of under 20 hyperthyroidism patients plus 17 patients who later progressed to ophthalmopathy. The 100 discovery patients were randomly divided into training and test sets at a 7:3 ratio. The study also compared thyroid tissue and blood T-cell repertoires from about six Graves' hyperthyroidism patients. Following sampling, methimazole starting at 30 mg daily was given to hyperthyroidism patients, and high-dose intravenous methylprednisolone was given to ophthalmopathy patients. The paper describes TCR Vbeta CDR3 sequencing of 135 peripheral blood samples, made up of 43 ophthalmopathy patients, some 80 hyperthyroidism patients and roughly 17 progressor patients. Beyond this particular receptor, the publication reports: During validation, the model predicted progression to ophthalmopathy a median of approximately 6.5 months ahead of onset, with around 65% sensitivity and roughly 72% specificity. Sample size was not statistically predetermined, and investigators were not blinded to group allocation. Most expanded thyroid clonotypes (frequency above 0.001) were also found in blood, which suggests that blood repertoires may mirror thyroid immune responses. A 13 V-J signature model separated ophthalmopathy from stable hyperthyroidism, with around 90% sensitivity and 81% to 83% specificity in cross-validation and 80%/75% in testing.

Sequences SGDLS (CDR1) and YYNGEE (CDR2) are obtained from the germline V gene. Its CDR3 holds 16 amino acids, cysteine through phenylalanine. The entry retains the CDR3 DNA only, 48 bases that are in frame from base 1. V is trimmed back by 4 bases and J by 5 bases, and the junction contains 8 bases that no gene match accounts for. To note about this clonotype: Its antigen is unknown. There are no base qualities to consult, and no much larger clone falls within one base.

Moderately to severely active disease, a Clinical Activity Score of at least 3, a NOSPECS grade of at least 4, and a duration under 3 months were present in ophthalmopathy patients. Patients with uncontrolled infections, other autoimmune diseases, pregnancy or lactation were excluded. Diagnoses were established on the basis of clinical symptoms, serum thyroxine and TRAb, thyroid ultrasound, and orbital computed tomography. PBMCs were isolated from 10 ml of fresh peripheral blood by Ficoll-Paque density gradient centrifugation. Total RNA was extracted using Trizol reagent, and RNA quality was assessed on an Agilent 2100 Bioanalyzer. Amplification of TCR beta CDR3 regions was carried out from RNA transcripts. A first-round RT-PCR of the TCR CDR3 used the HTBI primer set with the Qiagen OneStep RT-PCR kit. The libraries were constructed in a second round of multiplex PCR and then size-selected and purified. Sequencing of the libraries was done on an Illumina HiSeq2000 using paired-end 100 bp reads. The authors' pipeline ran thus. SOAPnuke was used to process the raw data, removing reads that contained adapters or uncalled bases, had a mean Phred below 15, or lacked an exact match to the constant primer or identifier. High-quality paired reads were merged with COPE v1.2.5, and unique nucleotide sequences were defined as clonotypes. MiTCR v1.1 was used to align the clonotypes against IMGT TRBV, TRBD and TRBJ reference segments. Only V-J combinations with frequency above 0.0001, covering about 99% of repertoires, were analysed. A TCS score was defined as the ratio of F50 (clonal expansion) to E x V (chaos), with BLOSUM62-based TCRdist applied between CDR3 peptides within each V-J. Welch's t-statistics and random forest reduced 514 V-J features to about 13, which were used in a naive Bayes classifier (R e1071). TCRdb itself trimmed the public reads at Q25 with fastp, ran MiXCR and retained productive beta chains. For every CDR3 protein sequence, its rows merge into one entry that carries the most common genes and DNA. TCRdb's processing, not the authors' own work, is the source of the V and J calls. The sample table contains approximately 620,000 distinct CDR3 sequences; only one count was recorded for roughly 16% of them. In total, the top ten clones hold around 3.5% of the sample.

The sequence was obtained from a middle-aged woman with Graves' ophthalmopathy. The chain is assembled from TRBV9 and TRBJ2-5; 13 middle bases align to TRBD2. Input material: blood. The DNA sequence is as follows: TGTGCCAGCAGCCTAACTAGCGGGGGGGCCGGGGAGACCCAGTACTTC. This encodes CASSLTSGGAGETQYF.